The rows below give T cell receptor beta chains drawn from one sample of a study of graft-versus-host responses after intestinal transplantation. Their antigen targets remain unknown. Measured with immunoSEQ multiplex PCR; TCRdb has only the in-frame clones, and not every one. The sample has 65,000 to 100,000 clones, less than 95% seen once. The sample consisted of unstimulated CD8+ T cells sorted from spleen or lymph node cells, taken before transplant. These receptors were taken from a human donor who was the organ donor for an intestinal transplant. Each CDR3 is given with its conserved first and last residue. A D gene is named only where the DNA matches it firmly. Clone size is not always given. Where it is, it says once, few, many or a class for expanded clones.

v_gene	d_gene	j_gene	abundance	CDR3aa	CDR3nt
TRBV4-2	NA	TRBJ1-3	NA	CASSQGGGNTIYF	TGTGCCAGCAGCCAGGGAGGTGGAAACACCATATATTTT
TRBV6-5	TRBD1	TRBJ1-1	NA	CASSATGTGTEAFF	TGTGCCAGCAGTGCGACAGGGACGGGCACTGAAGCTTTCTTT
TRBV12-5	TRBD1	TRBJ1-1	NA	CASGPGDRGPGAFF	TGTGCTAGTGGTCCAGGCGACAGGGGGCCGGGGGCTTTCTTT
TRBV7-9	NA	TRBJ2-3	NA	CASSLAQDSRDTQYF	TGTGCCAGCAGCTTAGCGCAGGACAGCCGAGATACGCAGTATTTT
TRBV27	TRBD1	TRBJ1-2	once	CASSLRPTGGTNYGYTF	TGTGCCAGCAGTTTACGGCCGACAGGGGGAACTAACTATGGCTACACCTTC
TRBV7-9	TRBD1	TRBJ1-2	NA	CASSGLGTGINNYGYTF	TGTGCCAGCAGCGGATTGGGGACAGGGATTAATAACTATGGCTACACCTTC
TRBV7-9	NA	TRBJ2-3	NA	CASSPYRTDTQYF	TGTGCCAGCAGCCCCTACAGGACAGATACGCAGTATTTT
TRBV7-2	NA	TRBJ2-7	once	CASSFNAYTEGYEQYF	TGTGCCAGCAGCTTTAATGCCTACACGGAGGGCTACGAGCAGTACTTC
TRBV19	TRBD1	TRBJ1-1	NA	CATQGDLEAFF	TGTGCCACTCAGGGGGACCTTGAAGCTTTCTTT
TRBV4-3	TRBD2	TRBJ2-3	NA	CASSSGTSGTDTQYF	TGCGCCAGCAGCTCCGGGACTAGCGGCACAGATACGCAGTATTTT
TRBV4-3	TRBD1	TRBJ2-3	NA	CASSQDGTGSRDTQYF	TGCGCCAGCAGCCAAGATGGGACAGGATCGAGGGATACGCAGTATTTT
TRBV5-6	NA	TRBJ2-7	NA	CASSFKKLEHYEQYF	TGTGCCAGCAGCTTTAAAAAACTTGAGCACTACGAGCAGTACTTC
TRBV29-1	NA	TRBJ2-6	NA	CSVPDFHSGANVLTF	TGCAGCGTTCCTGACTTTCACTCTGGGGCCAACGTCCTGACTTTC
TRBV7-8	TRBD2	TRBJ2-3	NA	CASSHSTSGEGDTQYF	TGTGCCAGCAGCCACTCAACTAGCGGGGAGGGGGATACGCAGTATTTT
TRBV5-6	NA	TRBJ2-1	NA	CASSLVGHGTIEQFF	TGTGCCAGCAGCTTGGTTGGGCATGGTACAATTGAGCAGTTCTTC
TRBV7-2	TRBD2	TRBJ2-7	once	CASSPRSGGYEQYF	TGTGCCAGCAGCCCGCGGAGCGGGGGGTACGAGCAGTACTTC
TRBV7-8	NA	TRBJ2-1	once	CASSERKKTRAGNNEQFF	TGTGCCAGCAGCGAACGGAAAAAAACTCGGGCCGGGAACAATGAGCAGTTCTTC
TRBV7-3	NA	TRBJ2-7	NA	CASSLGPGGYEQYF	TGTGCCAGCAGCTTAGGGCCAGGGGGGTACGAGCAGTACTTC
TRBV7-2	TRBD1	TRBJ2-7	NA	CASSFDRESYEQYF	TGTGCCAGCAGCTTCGACAGGGAGTCCTACGAGCAGTACTTC
TRBV9	TRBD1	TRBJ2-3	NA	CASSAHPGTVTDTQYF	TGTGCCAGCAGCGCTCATCCCGGGACAGTCACAGATACGCAGTATTTT